A single sample is the source of the 10 T cell receptor beta chains below, sequenced in a study of T cells in localized non-small cell lung cancer. This table comes from immunoSEQ multiplex PCR, and its TCRdb copy is limited to in-frame clones, with some not included. This repertoire shows 25,000 to 30,000 clones, more than 75% found once; its top ten account for roughly 13%. The source material was peripheral blood, sampled before any cancer treatment. These receptors were taken from an older female donor with stage III squamous cell lung carcinoma.

The chain is built from TRBV5-1 and TRBJ2-5, with TRBD1 matching 7 bases. CDR1 and CDR2 (germline): SGHRS, YFSETQ. The CDR3 loop spans 13 amino acids. Trimming took 2 bases from V and 3 from J; bases not matched to a gene: 1. The CDR3 sequence: CASSFGQEETQYF. CDR3 coding DNA: TGCGCCAGCAGCTTCGGACAGGAAGAGACCCAGTACTTC.

The V gene is TRBV2, the J gene TRBJ1-2; tentative D call: TRBD1 (6 bases). V lost 5 bases and J 2 bases, leaving 9 bases between the germline ends. The germline gives CDR1 SNHLY, CDR2 FYNNEI. The CDR3 length is 13 residues. This CDR3 is CASSQGLNYGYTF. CDR3 nucleotides: TGTGCCAGCAGTCAGGGGTTGAACTATGGCTACACCTTC.

This clone came up once. V and J are TRBV7-2 and TRBJ1-1; D is undetermined. Germline V gene sequence: CDR1 SGHTA, CDR2 FQGNSA. The length of the CDR3 is 16 residues. Trimming left V 2 bases short and J 0 bases short, with 13 bases between. In nucleotides, the CDR3 is TGTGCCAGCAGCTTACGCAGGTCCGTTATGAACACTGAAGCTTTCTTT. It encodes CASSLRRSVMNTEAFF. Variable domain in full (rest from reference TRBV7-2 and TRBJ1-1): GAGVSQSPSNKVTEKGKDVELRCDPISGHTALYWYRQSLGQGLEFLIYFQGNSAPDKSGLPSDRFSAERTGGSVSTLTIQRTQQEDSAVYLCASSLRRSVMNTEAFFGQGTRLTVV.

J is TRBJ2-5 and V is TRBV10-3; 16 bases map to TRBD2. The trim removed 10 bases at V and 5 bases at J, leaving 7 bases unmatched. Germline V gene sequence: CDR1 ENHRY, CDR2 SYGVKD. This CDR3 has 15 amino acids. CDR3 sequence reads: CATGLAGGPGETQYF. Here the CDR3 DNA reads TGTGCCACGGGACTAGCGGGAGGGCCTGGGGAGACCCAGTACTTC.

V is TRBV14 and J is TRBJ1-6; D gene unclear. CDR3 length equals 16 residues. The germline CDR1 and CDR2 sequences are SGHDN and FVKESK. V was trimmed by 4 bases and J by 7 bases, leaving 17 bases between them. The CDR3 bases are TGTGCCAGCAGCCCTGGAAGGACGGCCCCAAATTCACCCCTCCACTTT. This sequence encodes CASSPGRTAPNSPLHF.

The chain has TRBV6-1 and TRBJ2-5; possibly TRBD2 for D (5 bases). This CDR3 is 14 amino acids long. Per germline, CDR1 MNHNS and CDR2 SASEGT. Trimming shortened V by 1 base and J by 5 bases, and 11 bases separated the two germline ends. The CDR3 nucleotides are TGTGCCAGCAGTGAAGGAGGGATAGCGGAGACCCAGTACTTC. As protein: CASSEGGIAETQYF.

V gene TRBV28 combines with J gene TRBJ1-5, with D perhaps TRBD1 (5 bases). Germline assignment: CDR1 MDHEN and CDR2 SYDVKM. The CDR3 is 14 residues long. The V end lost 4 bases, the J end lost 4 bases, and 11 bases lay between the germline ends. The CDR3: CASSWTSGNQPQHF. The CDR3 DNA reads TGTGCCAGCAGTTGGACATCGGGTAATCAGCCCCAGCATTTT.

The chain carries TRBV28 and TRBJ1-5; TRBD1 aligns across 10 bases. The CDR3 runs 14 residues. Germline V gives CDR1 MDHEN, CDR2 SYDVKM. The ends lost 5 bases at V and 6 bases at J; junction bases unmatched: 4. This chain's CDR3 is CASSLGTGVQPQHF. CDR3 coding DNA: TGTGCCAGCAGTCTCGGGACAGGGGTTCAGCCCCAGCATTTT.

The chain has TRBV19 and TRBJ2-7; TRBD1 or TRBD2 may be the D gene (5 bases each). CDR1 is LNHDA and CDR2 is SQIVND in the germline V gene (reference sequence). CDR3 length: 14 residues. The V end lost 6 bases, the J end lost 5 bases, and 17 bases lay between the germline ends. The CDR3, as DNA: TGTGCCAGTAGCCCGGGACGGACTTTTAACGAGCAGTACTTC. Translating gives CASSPGRTFNEQYF.

The V and J genes are TRBV2 and TRBJ2-5; D ambiguous. The CDR3 has 12 residues. V was shortened by 2 bases and J by 7 bases, with 8 bases between the two germline ends. The germline V gene encodes CDR1 SNHLY and CDR2 FYNNEI. CDR3 amino acids: CASSERRRTQYF. CDR3 nucleotide sequence: TGTGCCAGCAGTGAACGGCGAAGGACCCAGTACTTC.